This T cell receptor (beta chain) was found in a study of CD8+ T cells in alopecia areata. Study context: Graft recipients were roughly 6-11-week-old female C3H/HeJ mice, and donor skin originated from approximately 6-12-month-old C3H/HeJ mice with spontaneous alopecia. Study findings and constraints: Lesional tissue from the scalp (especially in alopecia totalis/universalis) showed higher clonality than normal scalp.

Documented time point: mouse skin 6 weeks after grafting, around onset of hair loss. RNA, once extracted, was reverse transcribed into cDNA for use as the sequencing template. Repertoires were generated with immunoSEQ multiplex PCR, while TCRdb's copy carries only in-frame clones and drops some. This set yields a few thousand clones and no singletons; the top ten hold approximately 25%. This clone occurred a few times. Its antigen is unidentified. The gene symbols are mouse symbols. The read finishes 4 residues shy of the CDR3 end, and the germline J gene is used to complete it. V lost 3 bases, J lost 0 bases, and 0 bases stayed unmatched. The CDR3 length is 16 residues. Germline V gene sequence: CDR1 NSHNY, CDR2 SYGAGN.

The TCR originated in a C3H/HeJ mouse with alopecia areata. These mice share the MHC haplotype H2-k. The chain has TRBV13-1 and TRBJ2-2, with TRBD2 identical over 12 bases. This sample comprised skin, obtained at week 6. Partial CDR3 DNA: TGTGCCAGCAGTGGGACTGGGGGGGCAAACACCGGG. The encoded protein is CASSGTGGANTG. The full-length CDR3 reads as CASSGTGGANTGQLYF.